This TCR beta chain was obtained from a study of T cells in Graves' hyperthyroidism and ophthalmopathy. From RNA transcripts, TCR beta CDR3 regions were amplified. The TCR CDR3 was amplified in a first-round RT-PCR using the HTBI primer set. Via MiXCR, TCRdb re-called the multiplex PCR reads, giving one row per CDR3 protein. The table lists some 200,000 distinct CDR3 sequences, about a sixth of them singletons. The CDR3 contains 15 residues. V shed 6 bases, J shed 1 base, and the junction held 7 bases outside the gene matches. Germline CDR1 MNHNS, CDR2 SASEGT. PBMCs came from less than 11 ml fresh peripheral blood.

Specimen: blood. V gene TRBV6-1 combines with J gene TRBJ2-5; 8 nucleotides line up with TRBD1. The TCR was taken from a woman aged 45-59 years with Graves' hyperthyroidism. CDR3 bases: TGTGCCAGCAGCTCGACAGGGGTTGCCCAAGAGACCCAGTACTTC. This codes for CASSSTGVAQETQYF.